The present TCR beta chain was sequenced within a study of technical replicates of blood from several donors. V dropped 5 bases and J dropped 4 bases, with 17 bases sitting between them. This CDR3 region has 15 residues. Germline V gene lookup returns CDR1 MDHEN and CDR2 SYDVKM. Only in-frame clones appear in the TCRdb table, and some are missing; sequencing was by immunoSEQ multiplex PCR. The sample lists approximately 87,000 clones; 94% were seen once. The rearrangement links TRBV28 to TRBJ1-1; D may be TRBD1 (5 bases). Specimen: T cells isolated from PBMCs. This receptor was obtained from a human donor in good health. CDR3 DNA sequence: TGTGCCAGCAGTCAACTCCAGGGATTTACCACTGAAGCTTTCTTT. Residues: CASSQLQGFTTEAFF. Drawing the rest from reference TRBV28 and TRBJ1-1, the complete variable domain is DVKVTQSSRYLVKRTGEKVFLECVQDMDHENMFWYRQDPGLGLRLIYFSYDVKMKEKGDIPEGYSVSREKKERFSLILESASTNQTSMYLCASSQLQGFTTEAFFGQGTRLTVV.